A single sample gave rise to the 3 T cell receptor beta chains below, sequenced in a study of OX40 agonist ivuxolimab in advanced cancers. TCRdb keeps only in-frame clones here, not all; method: immunoSEQ multiplex PCR. The sample contains fewer than 30,000 clones, over 80% of which appear only once. This specimen was CD4+ or CD8+ T cells sorted from blood, taken in a trial of the OX40 agonist ivuxolimab. Every receptor here comes from an adult with an advanced solid tumor such as melanoma, head and neck, liver or kidney cancer.

The chain carries TRBV5-4 and TRBJ1-1, with D possibly matching TRBD1 (5 bases). The CDR3 covers 14 residues. Per germline, CDR1 SGHNT and CDR2 YYREEE (reference sequence). V lost 2 bases and J lost 0, with 8 bases in between. The CDR3 DNA sequence: TGTGCCAGCAGCTTAGGGACGATGAACACTGAAGCTTTCTTT. This translates into CASSLGTMNTEAFF.

The V gene is TRBV4-3, the J gene TRBJ2-7; TRBD2 might be the D (5 bases). This CDR3 is 14 amino acids long. V lost 0 bases and J lost 3, with 9 bases in between. CDR1 LGHNA and CDR2 YSLEER come from the germline V gene. CDR3 region: CASSQDEGYYEQYF. CDR3 bases: TGCGCCAGCAGCCAAGATGAGGGTTACTACGAGCAGTACTTC.

The chain joins TRBV6-5 to TRBJ2-7; no clear D gene. The CDR3 sequence is 14 residues long. Trimming removed 5 bases from V and 5 bases from J, with 16 bases in between. In germline, CDR1 is MNHEY, CDR2 SVGAGI. CDR3 in DNA: TGTGCCAGCAGTCCCCGATTTCCTAGGCACGAGCAGTACTTC. It yields the protein CASSPRFPRHEQYF.